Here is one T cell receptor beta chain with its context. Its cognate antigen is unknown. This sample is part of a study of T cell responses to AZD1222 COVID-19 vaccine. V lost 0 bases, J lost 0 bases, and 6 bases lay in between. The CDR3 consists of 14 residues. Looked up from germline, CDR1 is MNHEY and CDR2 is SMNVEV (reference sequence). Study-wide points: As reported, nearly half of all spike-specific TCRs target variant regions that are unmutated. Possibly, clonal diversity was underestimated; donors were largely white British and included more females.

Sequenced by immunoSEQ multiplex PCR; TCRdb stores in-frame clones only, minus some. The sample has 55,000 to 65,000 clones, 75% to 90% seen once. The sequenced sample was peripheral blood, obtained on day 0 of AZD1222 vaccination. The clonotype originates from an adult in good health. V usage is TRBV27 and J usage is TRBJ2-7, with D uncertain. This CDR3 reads CASSLSWVSYEQYF. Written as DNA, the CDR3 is TGTGCCAGCAGTTTATCGTGGGTCTCCTACGAGCAGTACTTC.